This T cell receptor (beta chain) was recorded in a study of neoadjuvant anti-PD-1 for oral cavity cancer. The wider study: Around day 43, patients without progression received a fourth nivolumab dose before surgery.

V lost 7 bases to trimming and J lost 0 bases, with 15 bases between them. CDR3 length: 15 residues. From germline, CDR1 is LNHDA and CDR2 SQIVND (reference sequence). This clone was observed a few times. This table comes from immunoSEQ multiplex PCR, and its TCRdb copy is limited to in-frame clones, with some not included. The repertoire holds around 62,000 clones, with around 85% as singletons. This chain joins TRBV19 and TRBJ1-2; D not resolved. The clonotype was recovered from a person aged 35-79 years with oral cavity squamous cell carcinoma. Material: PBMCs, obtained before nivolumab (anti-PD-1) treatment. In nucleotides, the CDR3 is TGTGCCAGTACCCCTGGGAGCGCAACTAACTATGGCTACACCTTC. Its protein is CASTPGSATNYGYTF.